The 20 T cell receptor beta chains in this list originate from one sample, sequenced in a study of spatial heterogeneity in lung cancer (dated by TCRdb to the late 2010s). Points the paper makes about the study in general: The tumor nonsynonymous mutation count correlated with the number of expanded alpha and beta TCRs within the tumor.

To prepare the library, 5' RACE was applied. Sequenced on a NextSeq 500. The public reads were run again by TCRdb, first through fastp at Q25 and then through MiXCR, and only productive beta chains were kept. Here each entry gathers all rows of one CDR3 protein and keeps the most common genes and DNA. The sample records about 20,000 distinct CDR3 sequences, 6% to 9% of which are singletons. Roughly 20% of the sample comes from the top ten. Their antigens are not known. Taken with the paper, the label for time point translates to: sample taken at primary tumor resection. Sequenced material: lung tumor tissue, taken at surgery. The receptor source for this set is a male donor with early-stage non-small cell lung cancer.

There are a few counts of this clonotype. The chain joins TRBV20-1 to TRBJ2-3; 14 bases align to TRBD2. The V gene's germline CDR1 is DFQATT and CDR2 SNEGSKA (reference sequence). With 1 base clipped from V and 8 bases from J, the junction kept 5 bases outside the gene matches. The CDR3 totals 15 residues. CDR3 sequence: CSARGLAGGPGTQYF. The CDR3, as DNA: TGCAGTGCTAGAGGACTAGCGGGGGGGCCTGGTACGCAGTATTTT.

This clonotype was found a few times. The chain is built from TRBV4-3 and TRBJ2-1; possibly TRBD1 for D (6 bases). Germline assignment: CDR1 LGHNA and CDR2 YSLEER. Trimming removed 0 bases at V and 2 bases at J, with 11 bases between. The CDR3 consists of 16 residues. The CDR3 spells CASSQDWQGTYNEQFF. CDR3 coding DNA: TGCGCCAGCAGCCAAGATTGGCAGGGGACCTACAATGAGCAGTTCTTC.

This clonotype was counted between two and nine times. The chain couples TRBV5-4 to TRBJ2-1; weak D call: TRBD2 (5 bases). Germline V CDR1 and CDR2: SGHNT, YYREEE (reference sequence). Trimming left V 2 bases short and J 5 bases short, with 11 bases between. This CDR3 is 14 amino acids long. The chain's CDR3 is CASSFESGNNEQFF. DNA of the CDR3: TGTGCCAGCAGCTTTGAGTCGGGGAACAATGAGCAGTTCTTC.

This clonotype was counted between two and nine times. V usage is TRBV11-2 and J usage is TRBJ2-7; D unresolved. CDR1 and CDR2 from the germline V gene are SGHAT and FQNNGV. The CDR3 totals 13 residues. V lost 4 bases to trimming and J lost 4 bases, with 11 bases between them. The CDR3 DNA follows: TGTGCCAGCAGCTCCGGACGGTTTTACGAGCAGTACTTC. It translates to CASSSGRFYEQYF.

This clonotype has just a few counts. The rearrangement links TRBV4-3 to TRBJ1-1; D not resolved. Trimming cost V 0 bases and J 7 bases, with 9 bases left between them. Germline-derived CDR1 and CDR2 are LGHNA and YSLEER. The CDR3 length is 13 residues. In nucleotides, the CDR3 is TGCGCCAGCAGCCAAGATTTCCGGGGTGAAGCTTTCTTT. As protein: CASSQDFRGEAFF.

This clonotype showed up just a few times. This chain links TRBV15 with TRBJ2-6; tentative D call: TRBD2 (6 bases). The CDR3 totals 15 residues. CDR1 and CDR2 (germline): LNHNV, YYDKDF (reference sequence). V was cut by 6 bases and J by 4 bases, with 13 bases left in between. The CDR3 DNA reads as TGTGCCACCAGTGCGGGGTCGGGGGGGGCCAACGTCCTGACTTTC. Its translation: CATSAGSGGANVLTF.

The chain carries TRBV10-1 and TRBJ2-1, with TRBD2 matching 8 bases. The trim removed 4 bases at V and 9 bases at J, leaving 11 bases unmatched. The CDR3 sequence is 15 residues long. Germline V gene data show CDR1 as WNHNN and CDR2 as SYGVQD (reference sequence). CDR3 in DNA: TGCGCCAGCAGTGGTCTGCGGGGGGCCCCAGTTGAGCAGTTCTTC. Its protein is CASSGLRGAPVEQFF.

This clonotype was seen at least ten times. This chain joins TRBV6-1 and TRBJ2-3, with 7 bases identical to TRBD2. The CDR3 is made up of 16 amino acids. J lost 0 bases, V lost 8 bases, and 11 bases had no gene match. The germline gives CDR1 MNHNS, CDR2 SASEGT. The CDR3 DNA follows: TGTGCCAGCTTTAGCGGGCGACCACCTAGCACAGATACGCAGTATTTT. Translation: CASFSGRPPSTDTQYF.

The chain uses TRBV4-2 and TRBJ1-5; no clear D gene. Germline CDR1 and CDR2: LGHNA and YNFKEQ. The V gene lost 0 bases and the J gene lost 0 bases, with 9 bases spanning the gap. CDR3 length equals 16 residues. The CDR3 protein is CASSQDGLVSNQPQHF. Here the CDR3 DNA reads TGTGCCAGCAGCCAAGATGGACTAGTTAGCAATCAGCCCCAGCATTTT.

This sequence joins TRBV3-1 and TRBJ2-3; TRBD1 or TRBD2 may be the D gene (5 bases each). Trimming cost V 2 bases and J 15 bases, with 24 bases left between them. CDR1 is LGHDT and CDR2 is YNNKEL in the germline V gene (reference sequence). The CDR3 is 15 residues long. The CDR3 DNA is TGTGCCAGCAGCCAACCGACCCCCAACCGGGGCCTAGTTTATTTT. This encodes CASSQPTPNRGLVYF.

This chain joins TRBV6-6 and TRBJ1-2; D may be TRBD1 (6 bases). This CDR3 has 14 residues. Trimming removed 5 bases from V and 4 bases from J, with 14 bases in between. From germline, CDR1 is MNHNY and CDR2 SVGAGI (reference sequence). The CDR3 sequence is CASSRQGQAYGYTF. For the CDR3, the DNA is TGTGCCAGCAGTCGTCAGGGACAAGCCTATGGCTACACCTTC.

This clonotype was found a few times. V usage is TRBV10-3 and J usage is TRBJ2-1; 10 bases match TRBD1. Germline V lookup: CDR1 ENHRY, CDR2 SYGVKD. J gave up 8 bases and V 5 bases, and 9 bases lay outside the gene matches. The CDR3 is 15 amino acids. CDR3 bases: TGTGCCATCAGTCCCGGGACAGGGGTTTATGATGAGCAGTTCTTC. Amino acids: CAISPGTGVYDEQFF.

This clonotype occurred a few times. V usage is TRBV30 and J usage is TRBJ2-7; 7 nucleotides align to TRBD1. CDR3 length equals 14 residues. CDR1 GTSNPN and CDR2 SVGIG come from the germline V gene (reference sequence). Trimming at V came to 1 base and at J to 2 bases, leaving 5 bases not matched to a gene. This CDR3 is CAWSATGRAYEQYF. CDR3 in DNA: TGTGCCTGGAGTGCGACAGGGAGAGCCTACGAGCAGTACTTC.

In this sample, this clonotype turned up many times. The chain combines TRBV7-2 with TRBJ2-3, with 9 bases aligning to TRBD1. V dropped 5 bases and J dropped 7; count of bases not matched to a gene: 7. The CDR3 extends over 14 amino acids. CDR1 is SGHTA and CDR2 is FQGNSA in the germline V gene. The CDR3 nucleotides read TGTGCCAGCAGCCTACAGGGGGCGAGGAATACGCAGTATTTT. Amino acid sequence: CASSLQGARNTQYF.

This clonotype was seen a few times. V is TRBV5-1 and J is TRBJ1-6; weak D call: TRBD1 (6 bases). Germline V gene lookup returns CDR1 SGHRS and CDR2 YFSETQ. V dropped 4 bases and J dropped 5 bases, with 13 bases sitting between them. The CDR3 has 15 amino acids. The CDR3 is CASSAQGGDNSPLHF. CDR3 coding DNA: TGCGCCAGCAGCGCCCAAGGGGGGGATAATTCACCCCTCCACTTT.

This clonotype showed up many times. This CDR3 reads CSVEDVGQAQHF. The CDR3 DNA follows: TGCAGCGTTGAAGATGTGGGACAGGCTCAGCATTTT. The chain has TRBV29-1 and TRBJ1-5; 8 bases map to TRBD1. The CDR3 is made up of 12 amino acids. Germline V gene data show CDR1 as SQVTM and CDR2 as ANQGSEA. V lost 0 bases and J lost 13; bases outside the gene matches: 5.

This clonotype was seen ten or more times. V and J are TRBV7-2 and TRBJ2-1, with D unclear. V lost 5 bases, J lost 4 bases, and 12 bases lay in between. The CDR3 is made up of 14 amino acids. Germline CDR1 and CDR2: SGHTA and FQGNSA. In nucleotides, the CDR3 is TGTGCCAGCAGCGCCCATAGATTTTACAATGAGCAGTTCTTC. Translated: CASSAHRFYNEQFF.

In its sample, this clonotype ranks as medium-sized (0.01 to 0.1%). V is TRBV12-3 or TRBV12-4 and J is TRBJ1-4; D call uncertain. The CDR3 runs 13 residues. V gave up 6 bases and J gave up 7 bases, with 12 bases separating them. This CDR3 is CASSPGSTEKLFF. Written as DNA, the CDR3 is TGTGCCAGCAGCCCCGGGTCTACTGAAAAACTGTTTTTT.

This clonotype was found many times. The V call is TRBV15, the J call TRBJ2-3; D possibly matches TRBD1 or TRBD2 (5 bases each). V lost 0 bases and J 2 bases, leaving 15 bases between the germline ends. The CDR3 runs 17 residues. Germline V lookup: CDR1 LNHNV, CDR2 YYDKDF (reference sequence). This CDR3 reads CATSRDLAGRDTDTQYF. CDR3 DNA sequence: TGTGCCACCAGCAGAGATTTGGCAGGGAGAGACACAGATACGCAGTATTTT.

This clonotype is medium-sized (0.01 to 0.1%) within its sample. The chain links TRBV12-5 to TRBJ2-1, with 8 bases lining up with TRBD2. Per germline, CDR1 LGHNT and CDR2 FRNRAP. V was pared by 3 bases and J by 6 bases, with 7 bases of the junction left unmatched. CDR3 length: 15 amino acids. DNA for the CDR3: TGTGCTAGTGGTTTACTCGGGGGGGCTGTCAATGAGCAGTTCTTC. It translates to CASGLLGGAVNEQFF.